The clone carrying this T cell receptor (beta chain) was detected many times. Its antigen is not known. This record comes from a study of identical twins. Overall study results and limits: Insertions were reduced in abundant cord blood beta clonotypes but not in memory repertoires.

A single record per CDR3 protein comes from TCRdb applying MiXCR to the 5' RACE reads. The repertoire includes about 200,000 distinct CDR3 sequences, approximately 10% of them detected once, and 8% to 10% sits in the top ten. Germline lookup yields CDR1 SGHDT and CDR2 YYEEEE. V was trimmed by 4 bases and J by 8 bases, leaving 16 bases between them. The CDR3 has 14 amino acids. This chain links TRBV5-6 with TRBJ2-4; D remains unclear. The source is a man in his forties or fifties in good health. The sequencing input was memory T cells sorted from blood. CDR3 bases: TGTGCCAGCAGCACCCCGACCATGATCGACATTCAGTACTTC. This sequence encodes CASSTPTMIDIQYF.